Listed here are 26 T cell receptor beta chains from one sample, sequenced in a study of T cell responses to AZD1222 COVID-19 vaccine. Assay used: immunoSEQ multiplex PCR; TCRdb lists only in-frame clones, some missing. The repertoire includes approximately 65,000 clones, about three quarters of them detected once, and roughly an eighth sits in the top ten. Sequencing used peripheral blood, obtained on day 0 of AZD1222 vaccination. These receptors all come from an adult in good health.

The rearrangement links TRBV5-6 to TRBJ2-7, with 7 positions matching TRBD1. From germline, CDR1 is SGHDT and CDR2 YYEEEE. CDR3 length equals 13 residues. J lost 3 bases, V lost 2 bases, and 2 bases had no gene match. CDR3 sequence reads: CASSFGTDYEQYF. DNA for the CDR3: TGTGCCAGCAGCTTCGGGACAGACTACGAGCAGTACTTC.

The rearrangement uses TRBV7-9 and TRBJ1-5; 8 nucleotides match TRBD1. Germline V gives CDR1 SEHNR, CDR2 FQNEAQ (reference sequence). The CDR3 has 13 amino acids. J gave up 4 bases and V 6 bases, and 2 bases lay outside the gene matches. The CDR3 loop is CASRQGVNQPQHF. The CDR3 DNA is TGTGCCAGCAGACAGGGGGTTAATCAGCCCCAGCATTTT.

This chain connects TRBV7-9 to TRBJ1-4; no clear D gene. CDR1 is SEHNR and CDR2 is FQNEAQ in the germline V gene (reference sequence). The length of the CDR3 is 14 residues. V shed 1 base and J shed 8 bases, with 11 bases lying between them. The chain's CDR3 is CASSLDGFGEKLFF. In DNA, the CDR3 is TGTGCCAGCAGCTTAGACGGGTTTGGAGAAAAACTGTTTTTT.

The rearrangement joins TRBV4-1 to TRBJ1-1; 7 bases match TRBD1. V shed 4 bases and J 1 base; nucleotides not matched to a gene: 6. Germline loops: CDR1 MGHRA, CDR2 YSYEKL. The CDR3 length is 15 residues. The CDR3 loop reads CASSRVTGQNTEAFF. DNA for the CDR3: TGCGCCAGCAGCCGAGTGACAGGGCAGAACACTGAAGCTTTCTTT.

J is TRBJ2-5 and V is TRBV4-1; tentatively, D is TRBD1 or TRBD2 (5 bases each). Germline CDR1 reads MGHRA; CDR2 reads YSYEKL. V was cut by 9 bases and J by 5 bases, with 22 bases left in between. The CDR3 has 15 residues. The CDR3 DNA is TGCGCCAGTGGAGATGGGGGATTAAAAGGGGAGACCCAGTACTTC. It codes for CASGDGGLKGETQYF.

The V gene is TRBV5-1, the J gene TRBJ2-3; D ambiguous. Deletions cut 0 bases from V and 3 bases from J, with 11 bases between. The CDR3 runs 15 residues. CDR1 is SGHRS, CDR2 YFSETQ, per germline. This CDR3 reads CASSLGPRTTDTQYF. The CDR3 nucleotides read TGCGCCAGCAGCTTGGGACCTCGGACGACAGATACGCAGTATTTT. Together with reference TRBV5-1 and TRBJ2-3, the CDR3 gives the full variable domain: KAGVTQTPRYLIKTRGQQVTLSCSPISGHRSVSWYQQTPGQGLQFLFEYFSETQRNKGNFPGRFSGRQFSNSRSEMNVSTLELGDSALYLCASSLGPRTTDTQYFGPGTRLTVL.

The chain combines TRBV4-3 with TRBJ2-6; the D is unclear. Per germline, CDR1 LGHNA and CDR2 YSLEER. This CDR3 region has 16 residues. V was cut by 1 base and J by 4 bases, with 11 bases left in between. The CDR3 loop reads CASSQVKGTGANVLTF. The CDR3 DNA sequence: TGCGCCAGCAGCCAAGTTAAGGGAACAGGGGCCAACGTCCTGACTTTC.

The chain recombines TRBV27 with TRBJ2-7, with TRBD2 matching 13 bases. This CDR3 has 17 residues. Germline V gene sequence: CDR1 MNHEY, CDR2 SMNVEV (reference sequence). The V segment lost 5 bases and the J segment 4 bases; nucleotides outside the gene matches: 11. As DNA, the CDR3 is TGTGCCAGCAGTCCGGAAAAAACTAGCGGGGGGGCGTACGAGCAGTACTTC. Translated: CASSPEKTSGGAYEQYF.

The chain links TRBV27 to TRBJ2-3; 12 nucleotides align to TRBD2. Germline lookup yields CDR1 MNHEY and CDR2 SMNVEV (reference sequence). Trimming at V came to 4 bases and at J to 11 bases, leaving 7 bases not matched to a gene. The CDR3 is 14 residues long. This CDR3 is CASSSIPGLAGQYF. CDR3 DNA: TGTGCCAGCAGTTCTATCCCGGGACTAGCGGGGCAGTATTTT.

J is TRBJ1-2 and V is TRBV10-2; D may be TRBD1 (5 bases). The CDR3 has 13 residues. The ends were cut back, 6 bases at V and 4 bases at J, with 12 bases in the middle. The V gene's germline CDR1 is WSHSY and CDR2 SAAADI. The chain's CDR3 is CASRQGRVYGYTF. CDR3 nucleotides: TGCGCCAGCAGGCAGGGCAGGGTCTATGGCTACACCTTC.

This clone showed up just once. The chain carries TRBV19 and TRBJ2-2; D possibly corresponds to TRBD1 (6 bases). Per the germline V gene, CDR1 is LNHDA and CDR2 is SQIVND (reference sequence). The CDR3 consists of 16 residues. The V end lost 2 bases, the J end lost 3 bases, and 13 bases lay between the germline ends. For the CDR3, the DNA is TGTGCCAGTAGTATACAGACAGGTGCGGACACCGGGGAGCTGTTTTTT. This encodes CASSIQTGADTGELFF.

This clone appeared a few times. The rearrangement links TRBV11-3 to TRBJ2-1; 13 bases fit TRBD2. Germline lookup yields CDR1 SGHNT and CDR2 YENEEA. The junction had 7 bases not matched to a gene; V was cut back by 5 bases and J by 9 bases. This CDR3 spans 15 amino acids. The CDR3 is CASSGTSGGAGEQFF. The DNA of the CDR3 is TGTGCCAGCAGCGGTACTAGCGGGGGGGCGGGTGAGCAGTTCTTC.

The V and J genes are TRBV4-3 and TRBJ2-7; 9 bases line up with TRBD1. Per the germline V gene, CDR1 is LGHNA and CDR2 is YSLEER. Germline trimming cut 3 bases from V and 3 bases from J; bases unmatched to any gene: 6. The CDR3 is 15 amino acids. The CDR3 is CASSQNRGLGYEQYF. The CDR3 nucleotides are TGCGCCAGCAGCCAGAACAGGGGGCTAGGCTACGAGCAGTACTTC.

This clone was counted a few times. The V and J genes are TRBV28 and TRBJ2-7; 8 bases are shared with TRBD1. This CDR3 has 14 amino acids. The trim removed 3 bases at V and 3 bases at J, leaving 4 bases unmatched. Germline values: CDR1 MDHEN, CDR2 SYDVKM. As DNA, the CDR3 is TGTGCCAGCAGTTTTACGGACAGGGTCTACGAGCAGTACTTC. Translation gives CASSFTDRVYEQYF.

The chain recombines TRBV5-1 with TRBJ1-1; 9 positions agree with TRBD1. The V and J ends lost 0 bases and 5 bases, in that order; junction bases with no gene match: 11. CDR3 size: 17 residues. Germline CDR1 is SGHRS and CDR2 is YFSETQ. For the CDR3, the DNA is TGCGCCAGCAGCTTGGGTACAGGGGGCGCTTCGGGGACTGAAGCTTTCTTT. It encodes CASSLGTGGASGTEAFF.

This clone was detected a few times. The chain employs TRBV3-1 (or the pseudogene TRBV3-2) and TRBJ1-3; 8 bases are a match to TRBD1. This CDR3 is built from 13 residues. V shed 4 bases, J shed 6 bases, and the junction held 2 bases outside the gene matches. The V gene's germline CDR1 is LGHDT and CDR2 YNNKEL (reference sequence). The CDR3, as DNA: TGTGCCAGCAGCCTCCAGGGGGCAAACACCATATATTTT. This gives the protein CASSLQGANTIYF.

The V gene is TRBV9, the J gene TRBJ2-1; TRBD1 matches at 7 bases. Trimming took 2 bases from V and 2 from J; bases not matched to a gene: 7. The germline CDR1 and CDR2 sequences are SGDLS and YYNGEE. The CDR3 runs to 16 residues. CDR3 DNA sequence: TGTGCCAGCAGCGTTACCGGGACAGAAACCTACAATGAGCAGTTCTTC. Its translation is CASSVTGTETYNEQFF. Combining the CDR3 with reference TRBV9 and TRBJ2-1 gives the whole variable domain DSGVTQTPKHLITATGQRVTLRCSPRSGDLSVYWYQQSLDQGLQFLIQYYNGEERAKGNILERFSAQQFPDLHSELNLSSLELGDSALYFCASSVTGTETYNEQFFGPGTRLTVL.

The chain links TRBV27 to TRBJ2-5, with TRBD1 matching over 7 bases. The CDR3 is 16 residues long. Unmatched junction bases numbered 12, after V lost 6 bases and J lost 2 bases. Germline loops: CDR1 MNHEY, CDR2 SMNVEV (reference sequence). CDR3 region: CASRVNIRDRQETQYF. CDR3 coding DNA: TGTGCCAGCAGAGTGAATATCCGGGACAGACAAGAGACCCAGTACTTC.

The chain carries TRBV27 and TRBJ2-3; 7 positions agree with TRBD2. This CDR3 has 15 residues. Germline lookup yields CDR1 MNHEY and CDR2 SMNVEV (reference sequence). The trim removed 7 bases at V and 2 bases at J, leaving 9 bases unmatched. The chain's CDR3 is CASTVVSGATDTQYF. The CDR3 DNA sequence: TGTGCCAGCACTGTCGTGAGCGGGGCCACAGATACGCAGTATTTT.

This chain connects TRBV2 to TRBJ2-7; the match to TRBD1 covers 8 bases. Germline CDR1 reads SNHLY; CDR2 reads FYNNEI. Trimming removed 6 bases from V and 1 base from J; junction bases left unmatched: 5. This CDR3 has 14 residues. The DNA for the CDR3 is TGTGCCAGCAGGGACAGGGAAGGATCCTACGAGCAGTACTTC. It codes for CASRDREGSYEQYF.

V and J are TRBV18 and TRBJ1-3; no firm D call. This CDR3 is built from 15 residues. V lost 4 bases, J lost 0 bases, and 10 bases lay in between. Germline V gives CDR1 KGHSH, CDR2 LQKENI. DNA for the CDR3: TGTGCCAGCTCACTACAAGGCCACTCTGGAAACACCATATATTTT. This encodes CASSLQGHSGNTIYF.

The chain carries TRBV19 and TRBJ1-2; D gene unclear. The ends were cut back, 2 bases at V and 0 bases at J, with 1 base in the middle. The CDR3 consists of 12 residues. CDR1 and CDR2 (germline): LNHDA, SQIVND (reference sequence). The CDR3 region is CASSISNYGYTF. CDR3 bases: TGTGCCAGTAGTATATCTAACTATGGCTACACCTTC.

This rearrangement joins TRBV27 to TRBJ1-2; unclear D gene. V dropped 4 bases and J dropped 7 bases, with 16 bases sitting between them. The germline V gene has CDR1 MNHEY and CDR2 SMNVEV (reference sequence). CDR3 length: 14 amino acids. The CDR3 loop reads CASSSMTFGGGYTF. The CDR3 DNA is TGTGCCAGCAGTTCCATGACTTTTGGCGGTGGCTACACCTTC.

The chain carries TRBV4-3 and TRBJ2-1; D is unclear. Germline lookup yields CDR1 LGHNA and CDR2 YSLEER. V lost 0 bases and J lost 10, with 7 bases in between. This CDR3 spans 12 amino acids. CDR3 coding DNA: TGCGCCAGCAGCCAAGATCCCCGAGAGCAGTTCTTC. It specifies CASSQDPREQFF.

The chain couples TRBV30 to TRBJ2-6; 7 bases fit TRBD1. The CDR3 loop spans 18 amino acids. Germline V gene sequence: CDR1 GTSNPN, CDR2 SVGIG (reference sequence). V lost 1 base, J lost 2 bases, and 11 bases stayed unmatched. The CDR3 coding sequence is TGTGCCTGGAGTGGTTTCTACCGGACAGGACCTGGGGCCAACGTCCTGACTTTC. Amino acids: CAWSGFYRTGPGANVLTF.

The chain carries TRBV5-1 and TRBJ2-7; D may be TRBD2 (5 bases). Trimming shortened V by 4 bases and J by 0 bases, and 14 bases separated the two germline ends. The CDR3 is made up of 15 amino acids. Germline CDR1 reads SGHRS; CDR2 reads YFSETQ. The CDR3 DNA reads TGCGCCAGCAGCGCAAGGGTAGGGAGCTCCTACGAGCAGTACTTC. Amino acid sequence: CASSARVGSSYEQYF.